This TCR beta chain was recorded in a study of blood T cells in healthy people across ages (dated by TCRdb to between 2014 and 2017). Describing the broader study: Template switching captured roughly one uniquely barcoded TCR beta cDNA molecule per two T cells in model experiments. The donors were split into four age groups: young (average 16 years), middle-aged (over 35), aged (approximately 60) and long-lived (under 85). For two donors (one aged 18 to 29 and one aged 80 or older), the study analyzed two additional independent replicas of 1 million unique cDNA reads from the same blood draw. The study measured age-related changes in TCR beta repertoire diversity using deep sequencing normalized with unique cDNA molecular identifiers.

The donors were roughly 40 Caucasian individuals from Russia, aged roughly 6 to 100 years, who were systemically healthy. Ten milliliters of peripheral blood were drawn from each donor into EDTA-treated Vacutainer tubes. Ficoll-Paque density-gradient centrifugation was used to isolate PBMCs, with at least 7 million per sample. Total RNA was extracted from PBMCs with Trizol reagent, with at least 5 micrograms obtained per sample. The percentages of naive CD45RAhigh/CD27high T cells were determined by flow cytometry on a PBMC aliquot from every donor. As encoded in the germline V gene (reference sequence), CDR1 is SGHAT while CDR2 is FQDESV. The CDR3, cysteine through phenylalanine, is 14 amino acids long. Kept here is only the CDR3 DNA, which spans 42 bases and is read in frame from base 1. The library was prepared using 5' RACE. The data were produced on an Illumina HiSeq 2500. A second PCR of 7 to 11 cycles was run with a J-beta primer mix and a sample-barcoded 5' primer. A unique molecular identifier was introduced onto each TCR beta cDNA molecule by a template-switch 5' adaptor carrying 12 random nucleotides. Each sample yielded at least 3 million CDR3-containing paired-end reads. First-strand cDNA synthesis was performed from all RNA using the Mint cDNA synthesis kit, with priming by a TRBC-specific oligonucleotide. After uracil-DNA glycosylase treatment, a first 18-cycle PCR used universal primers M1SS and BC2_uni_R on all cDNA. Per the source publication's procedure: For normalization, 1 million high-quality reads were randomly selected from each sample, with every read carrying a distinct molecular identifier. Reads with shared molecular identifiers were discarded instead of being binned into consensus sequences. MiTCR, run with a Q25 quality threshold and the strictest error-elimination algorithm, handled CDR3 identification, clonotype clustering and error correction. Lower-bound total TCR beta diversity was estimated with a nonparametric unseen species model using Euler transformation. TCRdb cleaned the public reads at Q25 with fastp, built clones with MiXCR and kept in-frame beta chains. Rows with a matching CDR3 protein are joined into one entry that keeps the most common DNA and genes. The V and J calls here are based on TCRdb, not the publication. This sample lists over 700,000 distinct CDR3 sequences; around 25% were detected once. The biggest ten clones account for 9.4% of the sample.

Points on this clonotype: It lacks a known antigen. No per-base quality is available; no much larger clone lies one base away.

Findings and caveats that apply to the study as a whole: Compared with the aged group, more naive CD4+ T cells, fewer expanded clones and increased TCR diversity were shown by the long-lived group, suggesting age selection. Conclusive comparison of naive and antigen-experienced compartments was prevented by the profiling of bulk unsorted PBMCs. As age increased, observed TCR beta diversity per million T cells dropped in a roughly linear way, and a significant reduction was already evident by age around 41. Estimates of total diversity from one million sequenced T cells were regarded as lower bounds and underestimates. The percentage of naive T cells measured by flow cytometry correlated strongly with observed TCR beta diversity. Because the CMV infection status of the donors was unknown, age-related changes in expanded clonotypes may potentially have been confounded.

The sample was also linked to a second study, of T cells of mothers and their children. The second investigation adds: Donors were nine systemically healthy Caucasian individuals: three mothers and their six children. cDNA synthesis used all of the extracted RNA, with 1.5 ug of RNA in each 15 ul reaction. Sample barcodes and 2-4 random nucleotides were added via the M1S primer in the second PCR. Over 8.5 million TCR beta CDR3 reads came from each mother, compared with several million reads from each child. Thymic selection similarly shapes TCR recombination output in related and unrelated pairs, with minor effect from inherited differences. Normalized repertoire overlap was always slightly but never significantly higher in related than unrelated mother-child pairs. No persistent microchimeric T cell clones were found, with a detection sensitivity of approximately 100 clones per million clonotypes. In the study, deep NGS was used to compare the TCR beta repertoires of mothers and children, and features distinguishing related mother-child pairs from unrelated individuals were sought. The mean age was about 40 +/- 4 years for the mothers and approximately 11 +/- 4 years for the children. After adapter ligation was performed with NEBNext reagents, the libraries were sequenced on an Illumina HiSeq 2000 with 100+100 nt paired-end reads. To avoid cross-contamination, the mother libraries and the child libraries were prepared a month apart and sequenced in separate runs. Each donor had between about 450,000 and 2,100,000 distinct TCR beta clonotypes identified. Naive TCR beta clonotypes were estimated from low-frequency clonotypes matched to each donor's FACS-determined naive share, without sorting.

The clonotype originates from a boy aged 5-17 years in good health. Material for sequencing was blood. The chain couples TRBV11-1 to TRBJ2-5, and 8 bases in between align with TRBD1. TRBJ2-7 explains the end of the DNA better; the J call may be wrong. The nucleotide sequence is TGTGCCAGCAGTCCCCGACAGGGGTCCGACGAGCAGTACTTC. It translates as CASSPRQGSDEQYF.